One T cell receptor (beta chain) is described in this entry. This clonotype was seen only a few times. Its specific antigen is unknown. The record has no base qualities; no much larger clone is one base away. The sample comes from a study of T cell repertoires in cytomegalovirus infection (dated by TCRdb to between 2018 and 2021). With regard to the full study: Donor HLA type was relevant to the analysis, because carriage of CMV infection together with the matching HLA type was indicated by public TCR beta signatures. Points the paper makes about the study in general: Cumulative frequency of public TCR beta family members discriminated carriers of CMV infection plus the relevant HLA type in this cohort and an independent approximately 340-donor cohort. The ex vivo response was dominated by HLA-C-restricted CMV-specific TCR beta clonotypes, and the single most frequent clonotype in two of eight donors was supplied by these HLA-C-restricted clonotypes.

Including cysteine and phenylalanine, the CDR3 has 13 amino acids. Here the CDR3 DNA is all that survives: 39 bases in frame from base 1. According to the germline V gene, CDR1 reads LGHNA and CDR2 reads YSLEER. Relative to germline, V is 4 bases shorter and J is 6 bases shorter, with 11 bases between their ends. Sequencing used an Illumina HiSeq 1500. TCRdb cleaned the public reads at Q25 with fastp, built clones with MiXCR and kept in-frame beta chains. Entries are consolidated by CDR3 protein sequence, retaining the most common genes and DNA. Within this sample are under 350,000 distinct CDR3 sequences, with roughly 9.5% of them counted one time only. The biggest ten clones account for 4.3% of the sample.

The sequenced sample was PBMCs. The TCR comes from a human donor in good health (CMV status not recorded). Some clones in this sample may be carry-over from other donors' samples. This receptor chain uses TRBV4-3 and TRBJ2-3; tentative D gene TRBD2, with 5 bases matching. The nucleotide sequence is given as TGCGCCAGCAGCCGGGGTCCGGGGGATACGCAGTATTTT. It specifies CASSRGPGDTQYF.